The clone carrying this T cell receptor (beta chain) was observed a few times. Data came from immunoSEQ multiplex PCR; TCRdb stores just in-frame clones and leaves some out. Found here are roughly 90,000 clones, around 90% of them singletons; the top ten hold 1.3% to 1.5%. The data were obtained in a study of OX40 agonist ivuxolimab in advanced cancers. Per the germline V gene, CDR1 is MNHNS and CDR2 is SASEGT. Trimming left V 5 bases short and J 6 bases short, with 16 bases between. The CDR3 sequence is 14 residues long. The rearrangement joins TRBV6-1 to TRBJ1-1, with D possibly TRBD1 on 5 matching bases. The sequencing used CD4+ or CD8+ T cells sorted from blood, collected in a trial of the OX40 agonist ivuxolimab. The sequence derives from an adult with an advanced solid tumor such as melanoma, head and neck, liver or kidney cancer. CDR3 protein: CASSFRDGPSEAFF. In nucleotides, the CDR3 is TGTGCCAGCAGTTTCCGGGACGGCCCTTCTGAAGCTTTCTTT.